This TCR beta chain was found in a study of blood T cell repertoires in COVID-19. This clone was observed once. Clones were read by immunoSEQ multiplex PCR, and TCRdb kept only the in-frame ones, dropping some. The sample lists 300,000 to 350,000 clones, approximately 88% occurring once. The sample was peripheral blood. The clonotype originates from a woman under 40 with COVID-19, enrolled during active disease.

CDR3 in amino acids: CASSFDRGDYGYTF. The CDR3 nucleotides are TGTGCCAGCAGCTTTGACAGGGGGGACTATGGCTACACCTTC. The V gene is TRBV5-4, the J gene TRBJ1-2; TRBD1 aligns across 9 bases. This CDR3 contains 14 residues. Losses at the gene ends were 2 bases for V and 3 bases for J; bases not matched to a gene: 2. Germline V gene lookup returns CDR1 SGHNT and CDR2 YYREEE (reference sequence). Full variable domain (outside the CDR3, taken from reference TRBV5-4 and TRBJ1-2): ETGVTQSPTHLIKTRGQQVTLRCSSQSGHNTVSWYQQALGQGPQFIFQYYREEENGRGNFPPRFSGLQFPNYSSELNVNALELDDSALYLCASSFDRGDYGYTFGSGTRLTVV.